The clone carrying this T cell receptor beta chain is classed as medium-sized (0.01 to 0.1%) by frequency. The read terminates 3 residues ahead of where the CDR3 ends, so the germline J gene completes it. Generated by immunoSEQ multiplex PCR, the TCRdb table keeps only in-frame clones and is missing some. This specimen shows roughly 21,000 clones; the ten leading clones hold around 5.5%. These data belong to a study of T cells in women clearing cervical HPV infection. V lost 3 bases and J lost 2, with 9 bases in between. The germline CDR1 and CDR2 sequences are SEHNR and FQNEAQ (reference sequence). This CDR3 contains 14 residues.

This TCR was sampled from a woman aged 18 to 69 with a cervical HPV16 infection that either progressed to CIN3+ or cleared (not recorded which). The chain couples TRBV7-9 to TRBJ2-3; unclear D gene. Specimen: blood buffy coat. This CDR3 is CASSFDITTDTQYF. CDR3 DNA (partial): TGTGCCAGCAGCTTTGACATTACCACAGATACG.